This T cell receptor (beta chain) stems from a study of T-cell memory formation after mild COVID-19. With V trimmed by 8 bases and J by 5 bases, 13 bases remained unmatched. The CDR3 spans 16 residues. Germline CDR1 reads MNHEY; CDR2 reads SVGAGI. With constant-segment primers, 5'RACE yielded cDNA libraries of TCR alpha and TCR beta that carried sample barcodes and UMIs. One entry per CDR3 protein results from TCRdb running MiXCR on the 5' RACE reads. Here the sample spans roughly 450,000 distinct CDR3 sequences, 18% being singletons. Sequencing was done on a sample of PBMCs or a T cell subset sorted from them (not recorded which). This TCR was sampled from an adult woman who had mild COVID-19 (a few samples of this study predate the infection). Cell type and time point are not known. The chain is built from TRBV6-5 and TRBJ2-4, with 9 bases aligning to TRBD2. The CDR3 here is CASGAWLAGRENIQYF. In DNA form, the CDR3 reads TGTGCCAGCGGGGCGTGGCTAGCGGGGCGCGAAAACATTCAGTACTTC.